Included here is one TCR beta chain sequence, with context. This sample is drawn from a study of cytomegalovirus exposure and HLA in healthy donors. Libraries were prepared by immunoSEQ multiplex PCR; TCRdb keeps only in-frame clonotypes and omits some of them. This table has 80,000 to 100,000 clones, about 90% appearing once. The CDR3 consists of 15 residues. Trimming cost V 4 bases and J 2 bases, with 9 bases left between them. Germline CDR1 and CDR2: MGHDK and SYGVNS. The chain combines TRBV25-1 with TRBJ1-6, with D possibly TRBD1 on 5 matching bases. The TCR sequence derives from a man between 18 and 35 years old in good health and CMV-seropositive. The sequenced sample consisted of PBMCs. The CDR3 is CASSVGVAYNSPLHF. The CDR3 DNA sequence: TGTGCCAGCAGTGTAGGGGTAGCCTATAATTCACCCCTCCACTTT.